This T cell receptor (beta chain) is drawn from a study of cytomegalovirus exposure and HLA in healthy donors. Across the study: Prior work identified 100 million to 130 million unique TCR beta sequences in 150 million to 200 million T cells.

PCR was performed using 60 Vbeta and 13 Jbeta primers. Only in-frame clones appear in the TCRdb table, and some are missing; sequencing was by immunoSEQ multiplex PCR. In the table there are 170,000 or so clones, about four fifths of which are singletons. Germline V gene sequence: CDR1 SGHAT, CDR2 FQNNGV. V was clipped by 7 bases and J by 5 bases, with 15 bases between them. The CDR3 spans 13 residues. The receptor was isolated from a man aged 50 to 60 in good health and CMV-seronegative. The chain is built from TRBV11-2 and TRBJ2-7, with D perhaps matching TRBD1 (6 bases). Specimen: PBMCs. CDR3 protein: CASNPGRGNEQYF. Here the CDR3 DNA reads TGTGCCAGCAACCCAGGTAGGGGGAACGAGCAGTACTTC. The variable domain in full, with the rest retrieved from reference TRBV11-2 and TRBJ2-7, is EAGVAQSPRYKIIEKRQSVAFWCNPISGHATLYWYQQILGQGPKLLIQFQNNGVVDDSQLPKDRFSAERLKGVDSTLKIQPAKLEDSAVYLCASNPGRGNEQYFGPGTRLTVT.